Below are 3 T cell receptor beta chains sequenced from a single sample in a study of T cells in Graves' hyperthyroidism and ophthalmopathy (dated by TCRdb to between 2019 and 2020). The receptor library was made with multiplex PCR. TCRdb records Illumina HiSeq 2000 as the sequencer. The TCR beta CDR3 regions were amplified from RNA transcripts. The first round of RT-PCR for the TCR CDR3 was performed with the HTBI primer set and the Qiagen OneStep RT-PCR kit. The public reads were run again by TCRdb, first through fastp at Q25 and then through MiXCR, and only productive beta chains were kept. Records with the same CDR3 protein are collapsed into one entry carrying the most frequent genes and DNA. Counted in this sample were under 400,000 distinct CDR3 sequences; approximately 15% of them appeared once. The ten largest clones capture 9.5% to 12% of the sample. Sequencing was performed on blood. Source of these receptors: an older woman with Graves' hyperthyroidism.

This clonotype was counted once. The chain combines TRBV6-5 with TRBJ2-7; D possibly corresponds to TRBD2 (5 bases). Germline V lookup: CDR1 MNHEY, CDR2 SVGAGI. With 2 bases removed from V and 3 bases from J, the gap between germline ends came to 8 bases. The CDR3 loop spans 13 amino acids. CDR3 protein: CASSYREGYEQYF. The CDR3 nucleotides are TGTGCCAGCAGTTACCGCGAGGGCTACGAGCAGTACTTC.

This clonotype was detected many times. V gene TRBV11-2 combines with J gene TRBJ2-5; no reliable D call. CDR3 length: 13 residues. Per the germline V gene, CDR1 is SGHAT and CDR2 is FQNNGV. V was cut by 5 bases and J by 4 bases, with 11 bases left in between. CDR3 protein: CASSLGLRETQYF. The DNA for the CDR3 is TGTGCCAGCAGCCTGGGATTGAGAGAGACCCAGTACTTC.

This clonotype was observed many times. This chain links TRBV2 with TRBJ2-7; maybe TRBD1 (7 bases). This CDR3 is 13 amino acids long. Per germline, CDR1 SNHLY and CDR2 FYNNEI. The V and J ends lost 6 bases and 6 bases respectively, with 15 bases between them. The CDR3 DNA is TGTGCCAGCAGACGGACTACAGGGGCCGAGCAGTACTTC. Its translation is CASRRTTGAEQYF.